A single sample is the source of the 21 T cell receptor beta chains below, sequenced in a study of blood T cell repertoires in COVID-19. The assay was immunoSEQ multiplex PCR, and TCRdb's table has in-frame clones only and misses some. The table lists approximately 280,000 clones, around 91% of them singletons. Sequencing was performed on PBMCs or T cells enriched from blood (not recorded which). Receptor source: a woman aged 18-30 years with acute COVID-19.

The CDR3 nucleotides are TGTGCCAGCAGTGACACTAGCGGAGACAATGAGCAGTTCTTC. This translates into CASSDTSGDNEQFF. V gene TRBV3-1 (or the pseudogene TRBV3-2) combines with J gene TRBJ2-1; 8 bases agree with TRBD2. Germline V CDR1 and CDR2: LGHDT, YNNKEL (reference sequence). The J segment lost 5 bases and the V segment lost 6 bases, leaving 6 bases of the junction unmatched. The CDR3 totals 14 residues.

The V and J genes are TRBV4-2 and TRBJ2-7; D perhaps matches TRBD2 (6 bases). Germline CDR1 LGHNA, CDR2 YNFKEQ. V lost 0 bases and J lost 3, with 15 bases in between. CDR3 length: 16 amino acids. CDR3 DNA: TGTGCCAGCAGCCAAGATTTACGGGGGAGGCTCTACGAGCAGTACTTC. Its protein is CASSQDLRGRLYEQYF.

Here the CDR3 reads CAWSPGYEAFF. The CDR3 DNA reads as TGTGCCTGGAGTCCGGGTTATGAAGCTTTCTTT. The chain uses TRBV30 and TRBJ1-1, with no clear D. There are 11 residues in the CDR3. In germline, CDR1 is GTSNPN, CDR2 SVGIG (reference sequence). The germline V and J ends were trimmed by 2 bases and 7 bases, with 8 bases remaining between them.

Here the CDR3 DNA reads TGTGCCAGCAGCTTGTTCGTCGGCAGGGTGAACACTGAAGCTTTCTTT. It yields the protein CASSLFVGRVNTEAFF. The rearrangement uses TRBV5-6 and TRBJ1-1; possible D gene TRBD1, 5 bases. This CDR3 comprises 16 residues. In germline, CDR1 is SGHDT, CDR2 YYEEEE. Between the trimmed V and J ends, which lost 1 base and 0 bases, there was a span of 13 bases.

The gene calls are TRBV28 and TRBJ1-1; possible D gene TRBD1, 5 bases. The CDR3 covers 12 residues. The germline CDR1 and CDR2 sequences are MDHEN and SYDVKM. The ends were cut back, 6 bases at V and 4 bases at J, with 9 bases in the middle. The CDR3 loop reads CASSVGVTEAFF. The DNA for the CDR3 is TGTGCCAGCAGCGTAGGGGTCACTGAAGCTTTCTTT.

The rearrangement links TRBV7-9 to TRBJ2-1, with D perhaps matching TRBD2 (5 bases). The CDR3 spans 14 residues. Germline values: CDR1 SEHNR, CDR2 FQNEAQ (reference sequence). V was pared by 8 bases and J by 9 bases, with 20 bases between. The CDR3 region has the DNA TGTGCCAGCGCCGCTTCCGGGGTCTGGGGTGAGCAGTTCTTC. Its translation: CASAASGVWGEQFF.

The rearrangement links TRBV7-3 to TRBJ1-2; no clear D. The CDR3 is made up of 13 amino acids. Trimming took off 1 base at V and 5 bases at J, with 8 bases between the two ends. Germline V lookup: CDR1 SGHTA, CDR2 FQGTGA. Here the CDR3 DNA reads TGTGCCAGCAGCTTAAACCCTCAGTATGGCTACACCTTC. It codes for CASSLNPQYGYTF. Full variable domain (rest looked up from reference TRBV7-3 and TRBJ1-2): GAGVSQTPSNKVTEKGKYVELRCDPISGHTALYWYRQSLGQGPEFLIYFQGTGAADDSGLPNDRFFAVRPEGSVSTLKIQRTERGDSAVYLCASSLNPQYGYTFGSGTRLTVV.

This clone was seen more than once but under ten times. The rearrangement links TRBV19 to TRBJ2-3, with TRBD2 identical over 8 bases. Germline V gene lookup returns CDR1 LNHDA and CDR2 SQIVND (reference sequence). This CDR3 has 14 residues. V dropped 7 bases and J dropped 2; count of bases not matched to a gene: 5. CDR3 sequence (DNA): TGTGCCAGTAAGAGCGGGAGCCACACAGATACGCAGTATTTT. It specifies CASKSGSHTDTQYF.

This clone was seen just once. This chain links TRBV15 with TRBJ2-7; 8 bases match TRBD2. The junction had 12 bases not matched to a gene; V was cut back by 3 bases and J by 5 bases. Germline CDR1 reads LNHNV; CDR2 reads YYDKDF (reference sequence). The CDR3 sequence is 16 residues long. Here the CDR3 reads CATSSAGRGLGDEQYF. CDR3 nucleotide sequence: TGTGCCACCAGCAGCGCGGGGCGGGGACTAGGGGACGAGCAGTACTTC.

The chain is built from TRBV4-3 and TRBJ2-1; unclear D gene. V was clipped by 1 base and J by 8 bases, with 6 bases between them. This CDR3 comprises 12 residues. Germline CDR1 is LGHNA and CDR2 is YSLEER. CDR3 region: CASSQVRDEQFF. Here the CDR3 DNA reads TGCGCCAGCAGCCAAGTCCGTGATGAGCAGTTCTTC.

This chain uses TRBV3-1 (or the pseudogene TRBV3-2) with TRBJ2-7; 11 bases map to TRBD1. The V gene's germline CDR1 is LGHDT and CDR2 YNNKEL (reference sequence). The CDR3 is 15 residues long. J lost 6 bases, V lost 2 bases, and 6 bases had no gene match. In DNA form, the CDR3 reads TGTGCCAGCAGCCAAACCAGGACAGGGGGCGGCGAGCAGTACTTC. As protein: CASSQTRTGGGEQYF.

The chain combines TRBV28 with TRBJ2-5, with 15 bases lining up with TRBD2. Germline trimming cut 4 bases from V and 4 bases from J; bases unmatched to any gene: 1. Germline CDR1 and CDR2: MDHEN and SYDVKM. The CDR3 runs to 15 residues. The CDR3 DNA sequence: TGTGCCAGCAGTTCGGGACTAGCGGGAGGAGAGACCCAGTACTTC. Amino acids: CASSSGLAGGETQYF. The whole variable domain, remainder taken from reference TRBV28 and TRBJ2-5, is DVKVTQSSRYLVKRTGEKVFLECVQDMDHENMFWYRQDPGLGLRLIYFSYDVKMKEKGDIPEGYSVSREKKERFSLILESASTNQTSMYLCASSSGLAGGETQYFGPGTRLLVL.

The rearrangement joins TRBV28 to TRBJ1-2, with a weak D call TRBD1 (6 bases). The V end lost 3 bases, the J end lost 5 bases, and 10 bases lay between the germline ends. The CDR3 has 13 amino acids. Germline-derived CDR1 and CDR2 are MDHEN and SYDVKM. The CDR3 is CASSFNRAYGYTF. As DNA, the CDR3 is TGTGCCAGCAGTTTTAACAGGGCGTATGGCTACACCTTC.

The rearrangement uses TRBV4-2 and TRBJ2-7; D unclear. CDR1 is LGHNA and CDR2 is YNFKEQ in the germline V gene. The V end was cut by 1 base, the J end by 7 bases, with 14 bases between. The CDR3 is 14 amino acids. CDR3 nucleotides: TGTGCCAGCAGCCAAGGGTCAGCCCCCAGGGAGCAGTACTTC. Translating it yields CASSQGSAPREQYF.

This sequence joins TRBV12-3 or TRBV12-4 and TRBJ1-6, with no clear D. V shed 4 bases and J shed 4 bases, with 5 bases lying between them. The CDR3 is 13 residues long. CDR3 amino acids: CASSSRYNSPLHF. CDR3 in DNA: TGTGCCAGCAGTTCCAGATATAATTCACCCCTCCACTTT.

This clone appeared a few times. The V and J genes are TRBV15 and TRBJ1-2, with D uncertain. CDR3 length: 15 residues. Trimming took 0 bases from V and 6 from J, leaving 14 bases between them. Germline-derived CDR1 and CDR2 are LNHNV and YYDKDF (reference sequence). CDR3 sequence reads: CATSRESLRRDGYTF. The CDR3 region has the DNA TGTGCCACCAGCAGAGAATCTCTTAGGAGAGATGGCTACACCTTC.

The CDR3 loop reads CASSSTQGPPTEAFF. CDR3 nucleotide sequence: TGTGCCAGCAGCTCGACACAGGGGCCCCCCACTGAAGCTTTCTTT. The V call is TRBV7-6, the J call TRBJ1-1, with 7 bases fitting TRBD1. The V and J ends lost 4 bases and 4 bases, in that order; junction bases with no gene match: 9. CDR1 is SGHVS and CDR2 is FNYEAQ in the germline V gene. This CDR3 region has 15 residues.

V gene TRBV11-1 combines with J gene TRBJ1-2; 8 bases fit TRBD1. The germline V gene has CDR1 SGHAT and CDR2 FQDESV (reference sequence). The CDR3 sequence is 16 residues long. With V trimmed by 5 bases and J by 4 bases, 12 bases remained unmatched. In DNA, the CDR3 is TGTGCCAGCAGCCAAAGATCGGACAGGGAGTTCTATGGCTACACCTTC. It encodes CASSQRSDREFYGYTF.

The chain couples TRBV24-1 to TRBJ2-3, with 11 bases that match TRBD2. The germline CDR1 and CDR2 sequences are KGHDR and SFDVKD. CDR3 size: 16 residues. Trimming at V came to 0 bases and at J to 4 bases, leaving 2 bases not matched to a gene. CDR3 loop: CATSDLLAGGPDTQYF. In nucleotides, the CDR3 is TGTGCCACCAGTGATTTGTTAGCGGGAGGGCCAGATACGCAGTATTTT.

The chain uses TRBV23-1 and TRBJ2-4; tentative D call: TRBD2 (5 bases). TRBV23-1 qualifies as an ORF whose function is uncertain. The CDR3 covers 16 residues. V dropped 1 base and J dropped 1 base, with 11 bases sitting between them. CDR3 in amino acids: CASSQYSTGAKNIQYF. The CDR3 DNA sequence: TGCGCCAGCAGTCAATATTCAACGGGGGCCAAAAACATTCAGTACTTC.

This clone was counted between two and nine times. The chain joins TRBV11-2 to TRBJ2-7; the D gene is possibly TRBD1 (6 bases). There are 17 residues in the CDR3. Germline V gene lookup returns CDR1 SGHAT and CDR2 FQNNGV. V was pared by 6 bases and J by 2 bases, with 23 bases between. The CDR3 region has the DNA TGTGCCAGCAGACCAACAGGGTCAGGCTTGACCCCCTACGAGCAGTACTTC. It encodes CASRPTGSGLTPYEQYF.